Sequencing of this TCR beta chain was carried out in a study of shared clonotypes between healthy human individuals. This CDR3 region has 16 residues. The method was immunoSEQ multiplex PCR; TCRdb's version includes in-frame clones alone and lacks a portion of them. The sample records about 2 million clones, about 95% being singletons. In its sample, this clone was seen once. Naive CD8 populations comprised CD45RO-negative cells positively selected for CCR7, excluding terminally differentiated effector memory CD45RA+ cells. The genes are TRBV21-1 and TRBJ1-1; the DNA was not compared with TRBD1, the D call given in the table. TRBV21-1 is termed a pseudogene. What was sequenced was naive CD8+ T cells sorted from blood. This TCR derives from a man aged 18 to 29 in good health. In DNA form, the CDR3 reads TGTGCCAGCAGCCCCCCCAGGGGGCAGAGGTACACTGAAGCTTTCTTT. Translated, it gives CASSPPRGQRYTEAFF.